The text below deals with one T cell receptor beta chain. Germline assignment: CDR1 SGDLS and CDR2 YYNGEE. The CDR3 length is 14 residues. Trimming at V came to 0 bases and at J to 5 bases, leaving 4 bases not matched to a gene. The data are from a study of blood T cell repertoires in COVID-19. About the research overall: Some COVID-19 samples were acute and others convalescent; all came from the United States, Italy and Spain.

Using immunoSEQ multiplex PCR, the repertoire was profiled, and TCRdb retains in-frame clones only, with some absent. This table holds roughly 150,000 clones, around 79% found once. This rearrangement joins TRBV9 to TRBJ2-5; 7 bases line up with TRBD1. The sequencing sample was made of PBMCs or T cells enriched from blood (not recorded which). The receptor was derived from a woman in her seventies in a cohort exposed to, infected with or recovered from COVID-19 (not recorded which). The CDR3 bases are TGTGCCAGCAGCGTAGCTCAGGGGGTGGAGACCCAGTACTTC. Translation: CASSVAQGVETQYF.